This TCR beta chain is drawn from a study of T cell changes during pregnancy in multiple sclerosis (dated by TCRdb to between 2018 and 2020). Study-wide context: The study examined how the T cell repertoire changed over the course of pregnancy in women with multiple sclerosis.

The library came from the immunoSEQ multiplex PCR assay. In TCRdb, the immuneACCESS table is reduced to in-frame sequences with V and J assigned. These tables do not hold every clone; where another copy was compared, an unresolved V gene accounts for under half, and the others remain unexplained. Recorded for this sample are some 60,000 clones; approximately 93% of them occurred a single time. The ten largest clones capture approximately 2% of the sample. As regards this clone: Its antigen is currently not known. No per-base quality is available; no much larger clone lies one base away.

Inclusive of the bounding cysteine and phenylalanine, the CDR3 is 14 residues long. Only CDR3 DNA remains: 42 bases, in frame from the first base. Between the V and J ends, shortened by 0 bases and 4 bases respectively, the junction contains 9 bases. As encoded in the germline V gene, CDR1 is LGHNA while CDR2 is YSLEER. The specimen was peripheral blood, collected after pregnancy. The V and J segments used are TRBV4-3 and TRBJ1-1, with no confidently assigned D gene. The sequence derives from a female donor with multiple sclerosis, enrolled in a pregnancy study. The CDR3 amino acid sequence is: CASSQDARGTEAFF. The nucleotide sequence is TGCGCCAGCAGCCAAGACGCCCGAGGCACTGAAGCTTTCTTT.